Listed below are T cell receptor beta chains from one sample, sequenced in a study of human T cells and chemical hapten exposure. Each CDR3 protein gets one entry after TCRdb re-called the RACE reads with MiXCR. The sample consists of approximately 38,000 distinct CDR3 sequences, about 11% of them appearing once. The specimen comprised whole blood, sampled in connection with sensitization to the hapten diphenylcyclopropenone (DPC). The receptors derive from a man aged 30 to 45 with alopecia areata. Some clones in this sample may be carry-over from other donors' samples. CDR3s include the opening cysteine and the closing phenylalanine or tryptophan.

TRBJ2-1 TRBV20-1 CSADGTGTGYNEQFF
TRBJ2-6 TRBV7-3 CASSSQGWGANVLTF
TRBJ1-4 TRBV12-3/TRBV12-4 CASSLRDSYNEKLFF
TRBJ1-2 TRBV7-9 CASSPRSANNYGYTF
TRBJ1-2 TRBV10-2 CASSESLDYGYTF
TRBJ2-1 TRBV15 CATSGRLAGMDEQFF
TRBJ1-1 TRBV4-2 CASSQGFSLMNTEAFF
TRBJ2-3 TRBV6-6 CASSKYTDTQYF
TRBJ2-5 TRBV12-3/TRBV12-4 CASGVGAGGETQYF
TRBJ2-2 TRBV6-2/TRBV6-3 CASSYHRVNTGELFF
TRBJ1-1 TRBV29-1 CSVGNPIVLNTEAFF
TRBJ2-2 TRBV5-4 CASSPSPTGRTGELFF
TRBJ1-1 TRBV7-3 CASSSGGSANTEAFF